The rows below give T cell receptor beta chains drawn from one sample of a study of T cell responses to AZD1222 COVID-19 vaccine. Here immunoSEQ multiplex PCR was the method, and the copy in TCRdb shows in-frame clones only, minus some. This sample has 140,000 to 150,000 clones, with around 85% found just once. The input for sequencing was peripheral blood, taken on day 0 of AZD1222 vaccination. Receptor source: an adult in good health. Each CDR3 is given with its conserved first and last residue.

CDR3 protein: CASSPPSHYYEQYF
V gene: TRBV18

CDR3 protein: CASSLEWRNYGYTF
V gene: TRBV11-2

CDR3 protein: CASSLTGQGEQFF
V gene: TRBV11-3

CDR3 protein: CASSDGGDGYTF
V gene: TRBV12-3/TRBV12-4

CDR3 protein: CASMIPGDYGYTF
V gene: TRBV28

CDR3 protein: CASSILAGGTETQYF
V gene: TRBV19

CDR3 protein: CASRRGLSQETQYF
V gene: TRBV6-5

CDR3 protein: CASSSTDRAKGGNTIYF
V gene: TRBV13

CDR3 protein: CASSFQETQYF
V gene: TRBV7-7

CDR3 protein: CASSSGFEAEAFF
V gene: TRBV6-5

CDR3 protein: CASGAGELFF
V gene: TRBV5-1

CDR3 protein: CASSSITPGWDAGELFF
V gene: TRBV28

CDR3 protein: CASSQKTPYSGANVLTF
V gene: TRBV3-1/TRBV3-2

CDR3 protein: CASSLRKKGANTEAFF
V gene: TRBV5-1

CDR3 protein: CASSLEDRYFSGELFF
V gene: TRBV5-1

CDR3 protein: CASAVGGNNEQFF
V gene: TRBV2